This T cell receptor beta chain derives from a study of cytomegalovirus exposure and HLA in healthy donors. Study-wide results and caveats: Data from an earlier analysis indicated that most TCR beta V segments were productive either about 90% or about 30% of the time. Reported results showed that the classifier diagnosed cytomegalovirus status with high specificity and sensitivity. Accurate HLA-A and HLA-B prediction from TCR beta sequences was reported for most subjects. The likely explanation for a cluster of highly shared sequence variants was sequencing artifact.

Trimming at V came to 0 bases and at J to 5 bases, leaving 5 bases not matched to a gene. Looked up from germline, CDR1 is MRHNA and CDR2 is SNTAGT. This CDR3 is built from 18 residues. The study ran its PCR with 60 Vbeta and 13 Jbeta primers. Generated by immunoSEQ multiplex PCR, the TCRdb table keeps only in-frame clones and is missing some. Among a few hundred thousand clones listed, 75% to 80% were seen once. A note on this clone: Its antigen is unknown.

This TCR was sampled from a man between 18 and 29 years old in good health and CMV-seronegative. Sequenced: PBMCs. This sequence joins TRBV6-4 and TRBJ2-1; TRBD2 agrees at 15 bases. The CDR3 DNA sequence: TGTGCCAGCAGTGACTCCGGACTAGCGGGAGGGATCAACAATGAGCAGTTCTTC. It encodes CASSDSGLAGGINNEQFF.